This passage covers 25 T cell receptor beta chains from one sample sequenced in a study of identifying expanded T cells in peripheral blood. Generated by immunoSEQ multiplex PCR, the TCRdb table keeps only in-frame clones and is missing some. Among over 45,000 clones listed, approximately 82% were seen once. The sample comprised blood. The receptors originated from a person between 18 and 75 years old in good health.

The rearrangement joins TRBV29-1 to TRBJ2-7, with 11 bases aligning to TRBD1. The CDR3 is 15 residues long. Germline trimming cut 6 bases from V and 2 bases from J; bases unmatched to any gene: 9. Germline CDR1 SQVTM, CDR2 ANQGSEA. As DNA, the CDR3 is TGCAGCGTGAAAACCGGGACAGGGGGGCCCTACGAGCAGTACTTC. It translates to CSVKTGTGGPYEQYF.

This clone was counted once. The chain couples TRBV5-4 to TRBJ1-1, with D hard to call. With 4 bases removed from V and 6 bases from J, the gap between germline ends came to 19 bases. The CDR3 runs to 15 residues. Looked up from germline, CDR1 is SGHNT and CDR2 is YYREEE (reference sequence). The CDR3 loop reads CASSPTLEVWAEAFF. The CDR3 DNA sequence: TGTGCCAGCAGCCCAACCCTTGAGGTCTGGGCTGAAGCTTTCTTT.

V gene TRBV7-9 combines with J gene TRBJ1-2, with 7 nucleotides matching TRBD1. The germline CDR1 and CDR2 sequences are SEHNR and FQNEAQ (reference sequence). Trimming at V came to 0 bases and at J to 6 bases, leaving 1 base not matched to a gene. The CDR3 is 13 residues long. For the CDR3, the DNA is TGTGCCAGCAGCTTAGCGACAGGGAATGGCTACACCTTC. Its protein product is CASSLATGNGYTF.

The chain joins TRBV6-5 to TRBJ2-7; TRBD2 might be the D (6 bases). The V gene's germline CDR1 is MNHEY and CDR2 SVGAGI. V lost 6 bases, J lost 6 bases, and 12 bases lay in between. CDR3 length: 12 residues. CDR3 residues: CASSGLGGEQYF. CDR3 coding DNA: TGTGCCAGCAGCGGGCTCGGGGGCGAGCAGTACTTC.

The chain uses TRBV7-2 and TRBJ2-1; D is unclear. Trimming cost V 1 base and J 4 bases, with 8 bases left between them. The CDR3 has 14 amino acids. The germline CDR1 and CDR2 sequences are SGHTA and FQGNSA. The CDR3 loop reads CASSLVSAYNEQFF. Here the CDR3 DNA reads TGTGCCAGCAGCTTAGTTTCGGCTTACAATGAGCAGTTCTTC.

CDR3 nucleotides: TGTGCCAGCAGACGGACAGGTACCTACGAGCAGTACTTC. Its protein is CASRRTGTYEQYF. The chain uses TRBV13 and TRBJ2-7; 7 bases match TRBD1. This CDR3 is 13 amino acids long. V was clipped by 6 bases and J by 2 bases; unmatched bases: 4. From germline, CDR1 is PRHDT and CDR2 FYEKMQ (reference sequence).

This chain links TRBV5-4 with TRBJ2-5; TRBD2 aligns across 10 bases. The CDR3 loop spans 15 amino acids. V dropped 0 bases and J dropped 5; count of bases not matched to a gene: 4. CDR1 is SGHNT and CDR2 is YYREEE in the germline V gene (reference sequence). Here the CDR3 reads CASSLASGRGETQYF. The CDR3 DNA follows: TGTGCCAGCAGCTTGGCTAGCGGGAGAGGCGAGACCCAGTACTTC. Full variable domain (rest looked up from reference TRBV5-4 and TRBJ2-5): ETGVTQSPTHLIKTRGQQVTLRCSSQSGHNTVSWYQQALGQGPQFIFQYYREEENGRGNFPPRFSGLQFPNYSSELNVNALELDDSALYLCASSLASGRGETQYFGPGTRLLVL.

The chain couples TRBV7-6 to TRBJ1-2; TRBD1 agrees at 8 bases. Per germline, CDR1 SGHVS and CDR2 FNYEAQ. J was trimmed by 7 bases and V by 5 bases; bases with no gene match: 12. The CDR3 is made up of 15 amino acids. The CDR3 reads CASSPAGQGIGGYTF. DNA of the CDR3: TGTGCCAGCAGCCCCGCCGGACAGGGAATAGGTGGCTACACCTTC. The variable domain in full, completed from reference TRBV7-6 and TRBJ1-2, reads GAGVSQSPRYKVTKRGQDVALRCDPISGHVSLYWYRQALGQGPEFLTYFNYEAQQDKSGLPNDRFSAERPEGSISTLTIQRTEQRDSAMYRCASSPAGQGIGGYTFGSGTRLTVV.

The rearrangement joins TRBV9 to TRBJ1-3; a weak D match, TRBD1 (5 bases). The CDR3 covers 13 residues. The V gene lost 3 bases and the J gene lost 5 bases, with 9 bases spanning the gap. Germline V gene lookup returns CDR1 SGDLS and CDR2 YYNGEE. CDR3 amino acids: CASSESGRNTIYF. CDR3 nucleotides: TGTGCCAGCAGCGAGTCAGGGCGAAACACCATATATTTT. The full variable domain, rest sourced from reference TRBV9 and TRBJ1-3, is DSGVTQTPKHLITATGQRVTLRCSPRSGDLSVYWYQQSLDQGLQFLIQYYNGEERAKGNILERFSAQQFPDLHSELNLSSLELGDSALYFCASSESGRNTIYFGEGSWLTVV.

J is TRBJ2-6 and V is TRBV6-1, with D unresolved. The CDR3 runs to 15 residues. From germline, CDR1 is MNHNS and CDR2 SASEGT. V was cut by 4 bases and J by 1 base, with 8 bases left in between. CDR3 loop: CASSGEPSGANVLTF. The CDR3 DNA follows: TGTGCCAGCAGTGGCGAACCTTCTGGGGCCAACGTCCTGACTTTC.

The chain uses TRBV29-1 and TRBJ1-1; maybe TRBD1 (5 bases). The CDR3 has 14 amino acids. Germline V gives CDR1 SQVTM, CDR2 ANQGSEA. V was cut by 6 bases and J by 1 base, with 15 bases left in between. The CDR3 region is CSVELGTQNTEAFF. DNA of the CDR3: TGCAGCGTGGAATTGGGGACGCAGAACACTGAAGCTTTCTTT.

This rearrangement joins TRBV4-1 to TRBJ1-5, with a tentative D call TRBD1 (5 bases). V was cut by 0 bases and J by 1 base, with 13 bases left in between. Germline CDR1 MGHRA, CDR2 YSYEKL. The CDR3 spans 17 residues. The CDR3 protein is CASSQERQGRSNQPQHF. The CDR3 DNA reads as TGCGCCAGCAGCCAAGAGAGGCAGGGTAGGAGCAATCAGCCCCAGCATTTT.

The CDR3 DNA follows: TGTGCCAGCAGTGACCCGCTGGGCAGCTACGAGCAGTACGTC. Its translation is CASSDPLGSYEQYV. The chain uses TRBV6-1 and TRBJ2-7; no reliable D call. The germline CDR1 and CDR2 sequences are MNHNS and SASEGT. The CDR3 extends over 14 amino acids. The V end lost 3 bases, the J end lost 3 bases, and 12 bases lay between the germline ends.

The chain joins TRBV29-1 to TRBJ2-5; maybe TRBD2 (6 bases). V dropped 4 bases and J dropped 4 bases, with 19 bases sitting between them. This CDR3 comprises 15 residues. Germline V gives CDR1 SQVTM, CDR2 ANQGSEA. In nucleotides, the CDR3 is TGCAGCGTTGTGGGAGGAGGGGTGATAGGAGAGACCCAGTACTTC. It translates to CSVVGGGVIGETQYF.

V gene TRBV6-1 combines with J gene TRBJ1-5; D may be TRBD1 (6 bases). This CDR3 region has 15 residues. With 6 bases removed from V and 6 bases from J, the gap between germline ends came to 18 bases. Germline CDR1 MNHNS, CDR2 SASEGT. DNA for the CDR3: TGTGCCAGCAGCCGAATGGGGAGGGGGACTCAGCCCCAGCATTTT. Translated, it gives CASSRMGRGTQPQHF.

This chain connects TRBV25-1 to TRBJ2-7; 7 bases are a match to TRBD1. This CDR3 is built from 15 residues. Trimming took 4 bases from V and 5 from J; bases not matched to a gene: 11. The germline V gene has CDR1 MGHDK and CDR2 SYGVNS. The CDR3 bases are TGTGCCAGCAGTGGCCCAGACAGGGTAAGCCACGAGCAGTACGTC. Translating gives CASSGPDRVSHEQYV.

This chain connects TRBV18 to TRBJ1-2; no clear D gene. With 3 bases removed from V and 3 bases from J, the gap between germline ends came to 8 bases. CDR3 size: 13 residues. Germline values: CDR1 KGHSH, CDR2 LQKENI. The CDR3 DNA is TGTGCCAGCTCACCTCAGGCAGACTATGGCTACACCTTC. As protein: CASSPQADYGYTF. The variable domain in full, with the rest retrieved from reference TRBV18 and TRBJ1-2, is NAGVMQNPRHLVRRRGQEARLRCSPMKGHSHVYWYRQLPEEGLKFMVYLQKENIIDESGMPKERFSAEFPKEGPSILRIQQVVRGDSAAYFCASSPQADYGYTFGSGTRLTVV.

This clone was counted once. The chain uses TRBV6-5 and TRBJ1-2, with a weak D call TRBD1 (5 bases). CDR3 size: 12 residues. Germline V gene data show CDR1 as MNHEY and CDR2 as SVGAGI. The V and J ends lost 2 bases and 8 bases respectively, with 9 bases between them. The CDR3 loop reads CASSYRGGGYTF. The CDR3, as DNA: TGTGCCAGCAGTTACAGGGGAGGAGGCTACACCTTC.

This clone was found a few times. The chain joins TRBV4-3 to TRBJ2-7; the D gene is possibly TRBD2 (6 bases). The V end was cut by 2 bases, the J end by 2 bases, with 16 bases between. This CDR3 comprises 16 residues. In germline, CDR1 is LGHNA, CDR2 YSLEER. CDR3 sequence: CASSQSRSGLTYEQYF. CDR3 bases: TGCGCCAGCAGCCAATCTCGCTCGGGACTCACCTACGAGCAGTACTTC.

V usage is TRBV6-5 and J usage is TRBJ2-5; D perhaps matches TRBD2 (7 bases). The CDR3 is 14 amino acids. The germline V gene encodes CDR1 MNHEY and CDR2 SVGAGI. The ends were cut back, 8 bases at V and 2 bases at J, with 15 bases in the middle. The CDR3 DNA sequence: TGTGCCAGCGGGGGAGGGGGATTACAAGAGACCCAGTACTTC. Translation gives CASGGGGLQETQYF.

The gene calls are TRBV6-4 and TRBJ1-1, with D hard to call. The CDR3 sequence is 13 residues long. The V gene lost 10 bases and the J gene lost 1 base, with 13 bases spanning the gap. CDR1 is MRHNA, CDR2 SNTAGT, per germline. The CDR3 sequence: CATRGPGNTEAFF. Written as DNA, the CDR3 is TGTGCCACCAGAGGGCCCGGGAACACTGAAGCTTTCTTT.

This rearrangement joins TRBV11-2 to TRBJ2-5, with TRBD2 matching over 10 bases. CDR1 SGHAT and CDR2 FQNNGV come from the germline V gene. The trim removed 7 bases at V and 5 bases at J, leaving 10 bases unmatched. This CDR3 spans 15 amino acids. The CDR3 coding sequence is TGTGCCAGCACGACGGAGCGGGGGGGCTATGAGACCCAGTACTTC. Protein product: CASTTERGGYETQYF.

The J gene is TRBJ2-1, the V gene TRBV27, with 10 bases fitting TRBD2. The germline CDR1 and CDR2 sequences are MNHEY and SMNVEV (reference sequence). There are 17 residues in the CDR3. The ends lost 3 bases at V and 6 bases at J; junction bases unmatched: 11. In DNA form, the CDR3 reads TGTGCCAGCAGTTTGGTTGGTTTTACTAGCGGGATCAATGAGCAGTTCTTC. Amino acid sequence: CASSLVGFTSGINEQFF.

The chain uses TRBV5-4 and TRBJ2-7, with 8 nucleotides matching TRBD2. The germline V gene has CDR1 SGHNT and CDR2 YYREEE (reference sequence). The CDR3 is made up of 15 amino acids. V shed 2 bases and J 0 bases; nucleotides not matched to a gene: 4. In DNA form, the CDR3 reads TGTGCCAGCAGCTTTAAGCGGGAGACCTCCTACGAGCAGTACTTC. This encodes CASSFKRETSYEQYF.

V is TRBV15 and J is TRBJ2-6; D ambiguous. Germline V gene lookup returns CDR1 LNHNV and CDR2 YYDKDF (reference sequence). The CDR3 is made up of 16 amino acids. The ends were cut back, 0 bases at V and 4 bases at J, with 10 bases in the middle. CDR3 DNA sequence: TGTGCCACCAGCAGAGATAAAGGGCGGGGGGCCAACGTCCTGACTTTC. Residues: CATSRDKGRGANVLTF.